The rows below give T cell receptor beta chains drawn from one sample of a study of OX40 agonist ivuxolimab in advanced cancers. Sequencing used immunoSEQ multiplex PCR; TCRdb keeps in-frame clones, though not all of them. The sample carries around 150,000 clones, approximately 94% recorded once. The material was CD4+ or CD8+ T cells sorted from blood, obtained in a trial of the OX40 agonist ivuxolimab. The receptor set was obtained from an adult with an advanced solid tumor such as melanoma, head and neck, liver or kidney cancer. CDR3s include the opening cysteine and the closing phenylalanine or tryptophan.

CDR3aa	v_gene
CASSLGGSPNTEAFF	TRBV11-3
CASILGQGAGGYTF	TRBV6-1
CASTVASQETQYF	TRBV6-5
CASSNRITGELFF	TRBV6-1
CASSWTDTQYF	TRBV5-4
CASKIAGGGKSHEQYF	TRBV5-1
CASSLSGGPIDTQYF	TRBV5-1
CASSLANSRDRTDTQYF	TRBV11-3
CASSVGQGASKNIQYF	TRBV5-4
CASSRMGGVEPQHF	TRBV19
CAISESGGGYGYTF	TRBV10-3
CASSSSPISYEQYF	TRBV28
CASSYWGVGQPQHF	TRBV19
CASSPLPVDSYNSPLHF	TRBV18
CASSIAPSATEAFF	TRBV19
CASSLTVRDNEQFF	TRBV7-3
CASSLTGQGAKGYTF	TRBV28
CASNQGGGDEQFF	TRBV28
CASRGQGVKTNQPQHF	TRBV5-4
CASSQTSGTVSYEQYF	TRBV4-1
CAITIQDRMNTEAFF	TRBV28
CAWSVVGGGGKETQYF	TRBV30
CASSWGDGGYGYTF	TRBV28
CASSRRALANTGELFF	TRBV9
CASSLRSGELFF	TRBV7-8
CASSDSSSGNYGYTF	TRBV6-4
CASSESGWETQYF	TRBV19
CASSIPSFTSVQFF	TRBV19
CACLASFGELFF	TRBV30
CASSPTGDYGYTF	TRBV6-5
CASSTSGTPHTEAFF	TRBV6-5
CASSSQAAGGYTGELFF	TRBV4-3
CASSSGRGRSNTGELFF	TRBV11-2
CAISAGFSNQPQHF	TRBV10-3
CASSGSERPMNTEAFF	TRBV6-4
CASTGLGGPTGTGELFF	TRBV2
CASSLGWGMNTEAFF	TRBV5-1
CASSAAPGRLRGELFF	TRBV9
CASSLGRWETQYF	TRBV5-1
CASSPHRTGASYEQYF	TRBV5-1
CASSFTPPEAFF	TRBV7-2
CASSGRMTPYEQYF	TRBV6-1
CASGSVSNEKLFF	TRBV4-2
CASSESTGDRPQYF	TRBV10-1
CASSERGGAAYNEQFF	TRBV2
CASSRTSGGPWNEQFF	TRBV5-4
CASSLNPSGSSYNEQFF	TRBV7-3
CASSVNRNTEAFF	TRBV9
CASSEARWDLNTEAFF	TRBV6-1
CASSLVAEQYF	TRBV7-2
CASSFRQGAYEQYF	TRBV5-5
CAIWDRGYEQYF	TRBV7-9
CASSLGGTEEKLFF	TRBV5-1
CASSLGQGRTGELFF	TRBV7-2
CASSSRGGGTDTQYF	TRBV7-9
CASSWTGGNTEAFF	TRBV6-5
CASSLFTGGTGGGEQYF	TRBV27
CASSLRLGTQYF	TRBV28
CASNGAREGQNEQFF	TRBV4-1
CSAISGGATDTQYF	TRBV29-1